The present TCR beta chain was sequenced within a study of blood T cells in healthy people across ages. Study-level results: TCR beta diversity, measured per million T cells, fell in a roughly linear way with age. Unsorted PBMC material precluded a definitive naive versus antigen-experienced comparison.

The V end was cut by 2 bases, the J end by 7 bases, with 10 bases between. This CDR3 spans 12 amino acids. Germline V CDR1 and CDR2: SGHRS, YFSETQ. At least ten counts were recorded for this clonotype. Its antigen remains unidentified. Total RNA was isolated from each sample in quantities of at least 6 micrograms. A second about 6 to 11 cycle PCR used barcoded and J-beta primers. Each CDR3 protein is one row after TCRdb ran MiXCR on the 5' RACE reads. The table shows 1,800,000 or so distinct CDR3 sequences, with roughly 43% occurring only once. This chain links TRBV5-1 with TRBJ2-7, with a weak D call TRBD1 (5 bases). The receptor comes from a human donor in good health. The sequencing sample was made of blood. The CDR3 bases are TGCGCCAGCAGCTTATTCCCAGGGGAGCAGTACTTC. It codes for CASSLFPGEQYF.